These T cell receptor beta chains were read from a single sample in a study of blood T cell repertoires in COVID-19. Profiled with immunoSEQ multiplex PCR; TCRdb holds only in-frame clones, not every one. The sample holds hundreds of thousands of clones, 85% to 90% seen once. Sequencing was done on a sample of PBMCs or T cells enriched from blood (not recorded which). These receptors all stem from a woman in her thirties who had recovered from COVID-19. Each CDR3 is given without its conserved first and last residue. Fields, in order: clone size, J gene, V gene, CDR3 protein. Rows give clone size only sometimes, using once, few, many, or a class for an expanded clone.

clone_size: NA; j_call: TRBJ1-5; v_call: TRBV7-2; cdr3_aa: ASSLVSGTTNQPQH
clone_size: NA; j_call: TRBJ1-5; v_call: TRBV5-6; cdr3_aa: ASSLRTELNQPQH
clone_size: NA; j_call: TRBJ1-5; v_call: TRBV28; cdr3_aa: ASSFLGAGIQPQH
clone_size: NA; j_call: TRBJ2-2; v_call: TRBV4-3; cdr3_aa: ASSRWAGELF
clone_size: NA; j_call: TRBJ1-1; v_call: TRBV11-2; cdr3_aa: ASSPRRQGQGTEAF
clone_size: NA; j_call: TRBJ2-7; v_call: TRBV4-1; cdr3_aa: ASSRAPGDEQY
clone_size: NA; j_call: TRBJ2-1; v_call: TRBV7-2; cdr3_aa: ASSLMSGSYNEQF
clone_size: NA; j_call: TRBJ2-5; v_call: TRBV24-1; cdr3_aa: ATSGDQETQY
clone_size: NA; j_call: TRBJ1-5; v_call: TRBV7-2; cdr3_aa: ASSTDSNYQPQH
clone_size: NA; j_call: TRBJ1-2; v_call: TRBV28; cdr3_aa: ASSKGQAAKYGYT
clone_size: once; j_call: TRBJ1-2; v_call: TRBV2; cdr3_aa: ASSDSLNYGYT
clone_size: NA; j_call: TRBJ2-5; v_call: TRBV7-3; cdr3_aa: ASSLGLRYQETQY
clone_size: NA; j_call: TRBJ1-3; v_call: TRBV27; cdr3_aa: ASAPGYSGNTIY
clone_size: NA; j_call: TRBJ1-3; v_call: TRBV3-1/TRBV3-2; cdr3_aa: ASSQDPGSAGNTIY
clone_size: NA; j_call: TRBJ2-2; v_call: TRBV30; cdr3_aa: AWSVPGPGELF
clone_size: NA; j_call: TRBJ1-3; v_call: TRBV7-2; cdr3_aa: ASSPSVSGNTIY
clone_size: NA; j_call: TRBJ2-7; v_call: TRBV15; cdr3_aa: ATSPMGQNYEQY
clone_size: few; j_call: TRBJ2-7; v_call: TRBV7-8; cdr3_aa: ASSLRAGAGDYEQY
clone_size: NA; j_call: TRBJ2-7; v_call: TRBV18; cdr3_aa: ASSPFGSNYEQY